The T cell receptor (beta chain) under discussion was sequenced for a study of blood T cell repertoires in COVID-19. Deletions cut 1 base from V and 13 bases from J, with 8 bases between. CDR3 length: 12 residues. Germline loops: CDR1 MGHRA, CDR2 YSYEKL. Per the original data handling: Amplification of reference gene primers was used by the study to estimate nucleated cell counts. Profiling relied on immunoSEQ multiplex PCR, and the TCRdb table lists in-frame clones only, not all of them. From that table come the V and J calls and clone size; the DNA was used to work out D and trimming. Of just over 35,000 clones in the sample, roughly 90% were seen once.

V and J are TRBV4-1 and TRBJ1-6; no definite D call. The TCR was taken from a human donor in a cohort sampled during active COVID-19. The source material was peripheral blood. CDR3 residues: CASSQGLYPLHF. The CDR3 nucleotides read TGCGCCAGCAGCCAAGGGCTGTATCCCCTCCACTTT.